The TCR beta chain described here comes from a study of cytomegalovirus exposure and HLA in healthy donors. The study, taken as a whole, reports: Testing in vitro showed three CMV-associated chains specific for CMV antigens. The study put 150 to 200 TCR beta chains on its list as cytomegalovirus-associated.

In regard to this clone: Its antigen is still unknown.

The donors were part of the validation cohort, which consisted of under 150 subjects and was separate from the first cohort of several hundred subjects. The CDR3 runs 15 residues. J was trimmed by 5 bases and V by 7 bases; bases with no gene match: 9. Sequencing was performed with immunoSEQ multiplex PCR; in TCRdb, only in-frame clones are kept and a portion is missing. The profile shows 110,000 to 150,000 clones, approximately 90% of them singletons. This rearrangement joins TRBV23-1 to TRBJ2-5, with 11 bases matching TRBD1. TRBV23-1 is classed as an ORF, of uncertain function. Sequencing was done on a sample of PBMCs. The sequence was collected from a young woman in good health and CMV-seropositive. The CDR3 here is CASTSDRGRRETQYF. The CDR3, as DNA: TGCGCCAGCACCTCGGACAGGGGGCGGAGGGAGACCCAGTACTTC.